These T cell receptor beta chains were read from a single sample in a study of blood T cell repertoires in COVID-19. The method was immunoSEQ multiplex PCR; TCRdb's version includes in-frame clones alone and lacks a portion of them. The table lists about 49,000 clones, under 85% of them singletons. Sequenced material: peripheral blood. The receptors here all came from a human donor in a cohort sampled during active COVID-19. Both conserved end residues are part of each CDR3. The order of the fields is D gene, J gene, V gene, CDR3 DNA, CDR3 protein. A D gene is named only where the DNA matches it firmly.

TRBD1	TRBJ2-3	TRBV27	TGTGCCAGCAGTCCTCGGACAGGGGCAGATACGCAGTATTTT	CASSPRTGADTQYF
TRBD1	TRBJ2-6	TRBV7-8	TGTGCCAGCAGCTTAGAGAAAGGACAGGGAACTGGGGCCAACGTCCTGACTTTC	CASSLEKGQGTGANVLTF
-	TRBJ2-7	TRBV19	TGTGCCAGTAGTAAAGGTGCGACAAGCTCCTACGAGCAGTACTTC	CASSKGATSSYEQYF
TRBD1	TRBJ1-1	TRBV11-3	TGTGCCAGCAGCCCCGGACAGGGGTTGGGCACTGAAGCTTTCTTT	CASSPGQGLGTEAFF
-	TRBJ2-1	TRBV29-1	TGCAGCGTTGAAGGTGGATTGGCGGGTAGCTGGAATGAGCAGTTCTTC	CSVEGGLAGSWNEQFF
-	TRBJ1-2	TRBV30	TGTGCCTGGAGCCTACAGGGTAACCATGGCTACACCTTC	CAWSLQGNHGYTF
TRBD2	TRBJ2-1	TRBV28	TGTGCCAGCAGTTTCGGGGGAGGACTAGCGGGATCTGAGCAGTTCTTC	CASSFGGGLAGSEQFF
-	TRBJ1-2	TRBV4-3	TGCGCCAGCAGCCAAGTCAGGGAACCGAGTGGGGGCTACACCTTC	CASSQVREPSGGYTF
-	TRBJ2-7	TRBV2	TGTGCCAGCAGTGAATGGCAGGTGTCGTACGAGCAGTACTTC	CASSEWQVSYEQYF
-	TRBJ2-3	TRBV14	TGTGCCAGCAGCCGAAGGGGACTCCGCACAGATACGCAGTATTTT	CASSRRGLRTDTQYF
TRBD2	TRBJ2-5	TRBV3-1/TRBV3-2	TGTGCCAGCAGCCCTGCAGCGGGGACTAAGACCCAGTACTTC	CASSPAAGTKTQYF
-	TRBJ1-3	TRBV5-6	TGTGCCAGCAGCTCCGGAGGGTTCTCTAGAAACACCATATATTTT	CASSSGGFSRNTIYF
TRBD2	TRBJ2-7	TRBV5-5	TGTGCCAGCAGCTTTCGACTAGCGGGAGGCCCCTCACCTTACGAGCAGTACTTC	CASSFRLAGGPSPYEQYF
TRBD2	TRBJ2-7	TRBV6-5	TGTGCCAGCAGAAGCGGGGGCCTCTACGAGCAGTACTTC	CASRSGGLYEQYF
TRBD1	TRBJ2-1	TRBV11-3	TGTGCCAGCAGCCGAGACAGGGGCAATGAGCAGTTCTTC	CASSRDRGNEQFF
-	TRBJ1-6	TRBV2	TGTGCCAGCAGAGGACAGAGCTACTATAATTCACCCCTCCACTTT	CASRGQSYYNSPLHF
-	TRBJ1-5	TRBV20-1	TGCAGTGCTAGTATTCCATCGGGGGATCAGCCCCAGCATTTT	CSASIPSGDQPQHF
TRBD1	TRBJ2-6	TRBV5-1	TGCGCCAGCAGCTGGACAGGGGGATCTGGGGCCAACGTCCTGACTTTC	CASSWTGGSGANVLTF
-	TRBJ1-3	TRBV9	TGTGCCAGCAGCGTAGGAGGGGGACGCTCTGGAAACACCATATATTTT	CASSVGGGRSGNTIYF